These 9 T cell receptor beta chains share one sample of origin, sequenced in a study of T cell clonality in common variable immunodeficiency. The protocol was immunoSEQ multiplex PCR, while the TCRdb copy is restricted to in-frame clones and leaves out a portion. The table records 60,000 to 75,000 clones without singletons, the ten largest covering more than 1.5%. Material for sequencing was peripheral blood mononuclear cells. The receptor source for this set is a person between 18 and 75 years old in good health.

This clone was counted many times. The observed sequence ends 3 residues before the CDR3 terminus, with the missing tail filled in from the germline J gene. This chain connects TRBV5-1 to TRBJ1-1; the D is unclear. The V end lost 4 bases, the J end lost 0 bases, and 7 bases lay between the germline ends. Germline V CDR1 and CDR2: SGHRS, YFSETQ. The CDR3 has 13 amino acids. CDR3 DNA, as far as it was read: TGCGCCAGCAGCCCCTTGTTGAACACTGAA. Its translation is CASSPLLNTE. The entire CDR3 protein reads CASSPLLNTEAFF.

This clone came up many times. The read comes to an end 3 residues before the CDR3 does, leaving the germline J gene to fill in the end. The V and J genes are TRBV5-1 and TRBJ2-1; D not certain. V shed 1 base and J shed 8 bases, with 4 bases lying between them. The germline CDR1 and CDR2 sequences are SGHRS and YFSETQ. The CDR3 runs to 11 residues. The CDR3 here is CASSLWHEQFF. Incomplete CDR3 DNA: TGCGCCAGCAGCTTGTGGCATGAG.

This clone showed up many times. The read falls 3 residues short of the CDR3 end, and the missing part is taken from the germline J gene. The chain links TRBV20-1 to TRBJ2-7; 10 bases are a match to TRBD2. The CDR3 extends over 17 amino acids. J was trimmed by 4 bases and V by 5 bases; bases with no gene match: 17. Germline-derived CDR1 and CDR2 are DFQATT and SNEGSKA (reference sequence). Incomplete CDR3 DNA: TGCAGTGCTCCCTTTGCTCCTAGCGGGAGTAGCAGGTACGAG. Protein product: CSAPFAPSGSSRYE. The whole CDR3 sequence reads CSAPFAPSGSSRYEQYF.

This clone was recorded many times. The covered CDR3 bases are TGTGCCAGCAGTCCAGGGGGCAGGGTCAATGAG. Translating gives CASSPGGRVNE. Given in full, the CDR3 is CASSPGGRVNEQFF. The rearrangement links TRBV7-6 to TRBJ2-1; 8 nucleotides match TRBD1. Sequencing ends 3 residues short of the CDR3 end; the germline J gene provides the rest. With V trimmed by 6 bases and J by 6 bases, 7 bases remained unmatched. The CDR3 runs to 14 residues. Germline V gene lookup returns CDR1 SGHVS and CDR2 FNYEAQ.

This clone showed up many times. From the germline J gene comes the end of the CDR3, since the read stops 3 residues before it. The chain links TRBV20-1 to TRBJ1-2; 8 bases are a match to TRBD1. There are 15 residues in the CDR3. The germline CDR1 and CDR2 sequences are DFQATT and SNEGSKA (reference sequence). V lost 3 bases to trimming and J lost 1 base; unmatched junction nucleotides: 7. The CDR3 bases that were read are TGCAGTGCTAGCTCCCCACAGGGGGGTAACTATGGC. The encoded protein is CSASSPQGGNYG. The CDR3 in full is CSASSPQGGNYGYTF.

This clone was seen only a few times. CDR3 amino acids: CASSYGTGDEQYF. The covered CDR3 bases are TGTGCCAGCAGCTACGGGACAGGGGACGAG. This rearrangement joins TRBV11-2 to TRBJ2-7; 10 bases line up with TRBD1. From the germline J gene comes the end of the CDR3, since the read stops 3 residues before it. CDR1 and CDR2 from the germline V gene are SGHAT and FQNNGV. The CDR3 is made up of 13 amino acids. The ends lost 4 bases at V and 5 bases at J; junction bases unmatched: 2.

This clone was detected ten times or more. The read terminates 3 residues ahead of where the CDR3 ends, so the germline J gene completes it. The chain links TRBV9 to TRBJ2-3, with 7 bases aligning to TRBD1. CDR1 and CDR2 from the germline V gene are SGDLS and YYNGEE. Trimming at V came to 5 bases and at J to 6 bases, leaving 12 bases not matched to a gene. The CDR3 is 15 residues long. CDR3 DNA (partial): TGTGCCAGCAGGCGAGGCTCAGGGGGAATGGATACG. Translating gives CASRRGSGGMDT. The whole CDR3 sequence is CASRRGSGGMDTQYF.

This clone was counted ten times or more. The read comes to an end 3 residues before the CDR3 does, leaving the germline J gene to fill in the end. The chain is built from TRBV12-3 or TRBV12-4 and TRBJ1-1; D ambiguous. Trimming removed 3 bases at V and 4 bases at J, with 12 bases between. The CDR3 totals 14 residues. The part of the CDR3 DNA that was read is TGTGCCAGCAGTTTCTGGACTCGAGGCACTGAA. This sequence encodes CASSFWTRGTE. In full, the CDR3 reads CASSFWTRGTEAFF.

As concerns this clone: The read falls 3 residues short of the CDR3 end, and the missing part is taken from the germline J gene. This chain links TRBV27 with TRBJ2-7; 11 nucleotides line up with TRBD1. Per germline, CDR1 MNHEY and CDR2 SMNVEV (reference sequence). The CDR3 consists of 16 residues. V gave up 5 bases and J gave up 1 base; unmatched junction bases: 7. The part of the CDR3 DNA that was read is TGTGCCAGCAGTCCGCGGACAGGGGGCGATTCCTACGAG. Translation gives CASSPRTGGDSYE. The whole CDR3 region reads CASSPRTGGDSYEQYF.